The 26 T cell receptor beta chains given below trace back to one sample, sequenced in a study of blood T cell repertoires in COVID-19. Here immunoSEQ multiplex PCR was the method, and the copy in TCRdb shows in-frame clones only, minus some. The sample consists of roughly 300,000 clones, just over 85% of them appearing once. Material: PBMCs or T cells enriched from blood (not recorded which). All receptors derive from a man aged 25 to 40 who had recovered from COVID-19.

This clone appeared a few times. The genes are TRBV7-9 and TRBJ2-1; 8 bases fit TRBD1. This CDR3 comprises 14 residues. Germline loops: CDR1 SEHNR, CDR2 FQNEAQ (reference sequence). V gave up 5 bases and J gave up 8 bases; unmatched junction bases: 8. Written as DNA, the CDR3 is TGTGCCAGCAGCCAATCGGACAGGGATCATGAGCAGTTCTTC. Encoded protein: CASSQSDRDHEQFF.

The rearrangement joins TRBV6-5 to TRBJ2-1, with 7 bases fitting TRBD1. V dropped 6 bases and J dropped 7; count of bases not matched to a gene: 9. Germline values: CDR1 MNHEY, CDR2 SVGAGI. This CDR3 has 14 amino acids. DNA of the CDR3: TGTGCCAGCAGGGCAGGTGACAGGGAAAATGAGCAGTTCTTC. Translating gives CASRAGDRENEQFF.

This chain joins TRBV6-1 and TRBJ2-3; 11 nucleotides line up with TRBD2. V lost 1 base to trimming and J lost 8 bases; unmatched junction nucleotides: 11. Germline V CDR1 and CDR2: MNHNS, SASEGT. The CDR3 is 17 residues long. DNA of the CDR3: TGTGCCAGCAGTGAAGGGCCCCGTACTAGCGGGAGAGTTACGCAGTATTTT. Protein sequence: CASSEGPRTSGRVTQYF.

V is TRBV28 and J is TRBJ2-7; 7 positions agree with TRBD1. J gave up 2 bases and V 5 bases, and 12 bases lay outside the gene matches. Germline lookup yields CDR1 MDHEN and CDR2 SYDVKM. The CDR3 runs 16 residues. CDR3 protein: CASSTPTGTDPYEQYF. The DNA of the CDR3 is TGTGCCAGCAGTACACCTACCGGGACAGACCCCTACGAGCAGTACTTC.

V gene TRBV7-2 combines with J gene TRBJ2-2; D might be TRBD2 (6 bases). The germline V gene has CDR1 SGHTA and CDR2 FQGNSA. The germline V and J ends were trimmed by 1 base and 4 bases, with 19 bases remaining between them. This CDR3 has 18 residues. This CDR3 reads CASSLVQVGLRGTGELFF. As DNA, the CDR3 is TGTGCCAGCAGCTTAGTACAGGTTGGACTACGCGGCACCGGGGAGCTGTTTTTT.

The gene calls are TRBV11-3 and TRBJ1-1; D gene uncertain. CDR1 is SGHNT, CDR2 YENEEA, per germline. Trimming took off 6 bases at V and 6 bases at J, with 11 bases between the two ends. The CDR3 has 12 residues. The CDR3 is CASRSSRAEAFF. CDR3 sequence (DNA): TGTGCCAGCAGGAGTAGCCGCGCTGAAGCTTTCTTT.

In this sample, this clone turned up a few times. J is TRBJ2-3 and V is TRBV7-6, with D unclear. The CDR3 is 14 residues long. In germline, CDR1 is SGHVS, CDR2 FNYEAQ. V was clipped by 3 bases and J by 1 base, with 8 bases between them. The CDR3 region is CASSLASGTDTQYF. CDR3 DNA sequence: TGTGCCAGCAGCTTGGCTAGTGGCACAGATACGCAGTATTTT.

This chain uses TRBV14 with TRBJ2-2, with D tentatively TRBD1 (5 bases). CDR3 size: 15 residues. The V end was cut by 4 bases, the J end by 1 base, with 10 bases between. The germline V gene encodes CDR1 SGHDN and CDR2 FVKESK. CDR3 protein: CASSRATGNTGELFF. The CDR3 DNA reads TGTGCCAGCAGCCGGGCCACAGGGAACACCGGGGAGCTGTTTTTT.

This clone was picked up a small number of times. The CDR3 region has the DNA TGCGCCAGCAGCTTGACAGGGGGCGCCGGCCAAGAGACCCAGTACTTC. Translated, it gives CASSLTGGAGQETQYF. The rearrangement links TRBV5-1 to TRBJ2-5, with TRBD1 matching over 9 bases. The CDR3 is 16 residues long. From germline, CDR1 is SGHRS and CDR2 YFSETQ. After removal of 1 base from V and 1 base from J, the junction contained 5 bases not matched to a gene.

The V call is TRBV7-8, the J call TRBJ2-7; no clear D. The length of the CDR3 is 15 residues. Germline CDR1 is SGHVS and CDR2 is FQNEAQ. The V end was cut by 1 base, the J end by 1 base, with 11 bases between. The CDR3 nucleotides read TGTGCCAGCAGCTTAGGAGCTAGTTCATCCTACGAGCAGTACTTC. Translating gives CASSLGASSSYEQYF.

V gene TRBV10-3 combines with J gene TRBJ1-2, with 9 bases aligning to TRBD1. The trim removed 6 bases at V and 6 bases at J, leaving 5 bases unmatched. The germline V gene has CDR1 ENHRY and CDR2 SYGVKD. The CDR3 is 13 amino acids. CDR3 coding DNA: TGTGCCATCAGCCCCGGGACAGGGCATGGCTACACCTTC. Translated: CAISPGTGHGYTF.

The CDR3 region has the DNA TGTGCCAGCAGCCACCTAGACAGGGTCGTCTATGGCTACACCTTC. Encoded protein: CASSHLDRVVYGYTF. The chain has TRBV3-1 (or the pseudogene TRBV3-2) and TRBJ1-2; 7 positions match TRBD1. There are 15 residues in the CDR3. V lost 3 bases, J lost 4 bases, and 8 bases stayed unmatched. CDR1 and CDR2 (germline): LGHDT, YNNKEL (reference sequence).

The chain uses TRBV7-9 and TRBJ1-5, with a weak D call TRBD1 (5 bases). V lost 4 bases, J lost 5 bases, and 18 bases lay in between. This CDR3 region has 16 residues. The V gene's germline CDR1 is SEHNR and CDR2 FQNEAQ (reference sequence). The CDR3 protein is CASSSFGRGGYQPQHF. DNA of the CDR3: TGTGCCAGCAGCTCGTTCGGGAGGGGAGGATATCAGCCCCAGCATTTT.

The V gene is TRBV19, the J gene TRBJ1-5; D gene unclear. Trimming removed 3 bases from V and 3 bases from J, with 6 bases in between. Germline V CDR1 and CDR2: LNHDA, SQIVND (reference sequence). CDR3 length: 13 residues. The CDR3, as DNA: TGTGCCAGTAGTATCGAGGTCAATCAGCCCCAGCATTTT. Amino acid sequence: CASSIEVNQPQHF.

This chain uses TRBV6-4 with TRBJ1-1, with TRBD1 matching over 7 bases. Losses at the gene ends were 9 bases for V and 4 bases for J; bases not matched to a gene: 8. The germline V gene has CDR1 MRHNA and CDR2 SNTAGT. The CDR3 has 13 residues. CDR3 DNA sequence: TGTGCCAGTTGTGACAGGGCGGGCACTGAAGCTTTCTTT. It translates to CASCDRAGTEAFF.

The rearrangement uses TRBV15 and TRBJ1-1, with a tentative D call TRBD1 (5 bases). V was trimmed by 3 bases and J by 4 bases, leaving 21 bases between them. Germline lookup yields CDR1 LNHNV and CDR2 YYDKDF (reference sequence). The CDR3 is made up of 17 amino acids. The CDR3 sequence is CATSRALGFQGGTEAFF. The CDR3 DNA reads TGTGCCACCAGCAGGGCCTTGGGGTTTCAGGGAGGCACTGAAGCTTTCTTT.

Worth noting for this clone: Different DNA sequences within this sample yield the same CDR3. The rearrangement links TRBV24-1 to TRBJ2-7, with 7 bases lining up with TRBD1. The germline gives CDR1 KGHDR, CDR2 SFDVKD. V shed 5 bases and J 5 bases; nucleotides not matched to a gene: 2. The CDR3 runs 12 residues. The CDR3 bases are TGTGCCACCAGTGCCGGGACAGACGAGCAGTACTTC. Translating gives CATSAGTDEQYF.

V is TRBV19 and J is TRBJ1-2; 8 bases fit TRBD1. After removal of 7 bases from V and 4 bases from J, the junction contained 8 bases not matched to a gene. Per the germline V gene, CDR1 is LNHDA and CDR2 is SQIVND (reference sequence). The CDR3 totals 14 residues. CDR3 sequence reads: CASTTDRGVYGYTF. CDR3 sequence (DNA): TGTGCCAGTACCACCGACAGGGGTGTCTATGGCTACACCTTC.

The CDR3 loop reads CASRGQTNEKLFF. DNA of the CDR3: TGTGCCAGCAGGGGGCAAACTAATGAAAAACTGTTTTTT. This chain links TRBV28 with TRBJ1-4; TRBD1 might be the D (5 bases). The CDR3 runs 13 residues. Trimming left V 6 bases short and J 1 base short, with 6 bases between. CDR1 is MDHEN, CDR2 SYDVKM, per germline.

The V and J genes are TRBV9 and TRBJ2-5; a possible D gene is TRBD1 (6 bases). This CDR3 has 14 residues. V was pared by 3 bases and J by 5 bases, with 14 bases between. From germline, CDR1 is SGDLS and CDR2 YYNGEE. CDR3 nucleotides: TGTGCCAGCAGCGCCCTACAGGGAAGCGAGACCCAGTACTTC. Translating gives CASSALQGSETQYF. The variable domain in full, with the rest retrieved from reference TRBV9 and TRBJ2-5, is DSGVTQTPKHLITATGQRVTLRCSPRSGDLSVYWYQQSLDQGLQFLIQYYNGEERAKGNILERFSAQQFPDLHSELNLSSLELGDSALYFCASSALQGSETQYFGPGTRLLVL.

The J gene is TRBJ2-2, the V gene TRBV10-1; 9 nucleotides line up with TRBD2. The CDR3 runs to 16 residues. Germline trimming cut 8 bases from V and 1 base from J; bases unmatched to any gene: 8. Germline CDR1 reads WNHNN; CDR2 reads SYGVQD (reference sequence). The CDR3 DNA reads as TGCGCCAGCGGAAAGCGGGAGGCCTTGAACACCGGGGAGCTGTTTTTT. It encodes CASGKREALNTGELFF.

Here the CDR3 DNA reads TGTGCCAGCAGCTCTGGGGAACAGGGTTACTATGGCTACACCTTC. Protein product: CASSSGEQGYYGYTF. V usage is TRBV5-6 and J usage is TRBJ1-2; D is possibly TRBD1 (6 bases). This CDR3 is built from 15 residues. Germline CDR1 SGHDT, CDR2 YYEEEE. Trimming stripped 3 bases from V and 3 bases from J, with 15 bases between.

For this clone: The same CDR3 arises from other DNA sequences in this sample as well. The chain couples TRBV27 to TRBJ1-2; 7 positions agree with TRBD1. Trimming removed 5 bases from V and 6 bases from J; junction bases left unmatched: 6. The CDR3 covers 13 residues. Germline CDR1 MNHEY, CDR2 SMNVEV (reference sequence). In nucleotides, the CDR3 is TGTGCCAGCAGTCATCGGACAGGAGATGGCTACACCTTC. This encodes CASSHRTGDGYTF.

CDR3: CASSWGTSDTGELFF. DNA of the CDR3: TGCGCCAGCAGCTGGGGGACTAGCGACACCGGGGAGCTGTTTTTT. The J gene is TRBJ2-2, the V gene TRBV5-1; TRBD2 aligns across 10 bases. The CDR3 covers 15 residues. V shed 3 bases and J 3 bases; nucleotides not matched to a gene: 2. In germline, CDR1 is SGHRS, CDR2 YFSETQ.

This clone was seen only once. The CDR3 loop is CASSSHTYEQYF. The CDR3 DNA sequence: TGTGCCAGCAGTTCTCACACCTACGAGCAGTACTTC. The rearrangement links TRBV27 to TRBJ2-7; D unresolved. Germline values: CDR1 MNHEY, CDR2 SMNVEV (reference sequence). The CDR3 totals 12 residues. The ends were cut back, 4 bases at V and 2 bases at J, with 6 bases in the middle.

This clone came up a few times. This chain links TRBV19 with TRBJ1-2, with TRBD1 identical over 7 bases. Germline V gives CDR1 LNHDA, CDR2 SQIVND (reference sequence). This CDR3 region has 14 residues. V lost 5 bases and J lost 4; bases outside the gene matches: 7. The CDR3 protein is CASSVRDSLYGYTF. CDR3 nucleotide sequence: TGTGCCAGTAGTGTCCGGGACAGCCTCTATGGCTACACCTTC.